The source of this T cell receptor (beta chain) is a study of T-cell memory formation after mild COVID-19 (dated by TCRdb to the early 2020s). In the study overall: Most TCR sequence clusters were specific to one of the two donors. T-cell clones expanding and contracting after mild COVID-19 in a couple of donors were tracked by longitudinal TCRalpha and TCRbeta repertoire sequencing. The cohort comprised two young, previously healthy adult volunteers, one female and one male.

The CDR3 contains 14 residues, cysteine and phenylalanine counted. Only the CDR3 DNA is retained, 42 bases long and in frame from the first base. The germline V gene encodes CDR1 ENHRY and CDR2 SYGVKD. Ficoll-Paque density gradient centrifugation was the method used to isolate PBMCs. The instrument given in TCRdb is Illumina NovaSeq 6000. Using 5'RACE with constant-segment primers, TCRalpha and TCRbeta cDNA libraries were constructed, with sample barcodes and unique molecular identifiers added in the process. RNA was extracted from every sample with Trizol reagent. Libraries were amplified in two PCR steps, with a second sample barcode and Illumina TruSeq adapters added in the second step. Libraries were sequenced on an Illumina NovaSeq with 2 x 150 bp paired-end reads. Regarding the original processing steps: The reads were demultiplexed and collapsed into UMI-guided consensus sequences using migec v1.2.7. Using mixcr v2.1.11, UMI consensuses were aligned to TRA and TRB V and J templates and then assembled into clonotypes. A clonotype was counted as expanded or contracted only if both edgeR and NoisET called the change significant, with noise models trained on biological replicates. For edgeR calls, the thresholds were a false discovery rate-adjusted p below 0.01 and a log2 fold-change of 1. As an exploratory analysis of dynamics, PCA with hierarchical clustering was applied to max-normalized trajectories of the 1000 most abundant clonotypes. The CD4 or CD8 phenotype of responding clones was assigned using the separately sequenced CD4+ and CD8+ repertoires. Using fastp trimming at Q25 and MiXCR clonotype assembly, TCRdb reanalyzed the public sequencing data and kept in-frame beta chains. Entries that share a CDR3 protein sequence are merged under the most common genes and DNA. The V and J calls and clone size come from TCRdb's table, not from the authors' own analysis. The sample includes around 340,000 distinct CDR3 sequences, with around a fifth observed a single time. The ten biggest clones cover 12% of the sample.

This clonotype has more than one count but fewer than ten. Its antigen is currently not known. The junction and the germline gene differ at one end; a read error may be behind it. Results and caveats for the whole study, not just this receptor: Some responding clones were detected in pre-infection memory, suggesting pre-existing cross-reactive memory T cells joined the SARS-CoV-2 response. Contracting CD4+ clones were located mainly in the CM and EM memory subsets, whereas CD8+ clones were found to be enriched in EMRA. SARS-CoV-2 specificity was not confirmed for the second-wave clones peaking on day 37. From day 15 to 85, contracting clones showed balanced CD4/CD8 phenotypes, whereas a second wave of clones that expanded from day 15 to 37 leaned towards CD4+. Only two mild cases were covered in the study, and larger cohorts including severe cases with pre-infection samples were considered necessary.

Sequenced: PBMCs or a T cell subset sorted from them (not recorded which). The receptor was derived from an adult woman who had mild COVID-19 (a few samples of this study predate the infection). The sample titles of this study are shuffled in the database, so cell type and time point are left out; the donor was told from shared clones. The chain is assembled from TRBV10-3 and TRBJ2-7, with TRBD1 identical over 8 junction bases. This receptor carries the CDR3 CAISPGQANPTRNF. The DNA sequence is as follows: TGTGCCATCAGTCCGGGACAGGCGAACCCTACCAGAAACTTC.